The 18 T cell receptor beta chains given below trace back to one sample, sequenced in a study of blood T cell repertoires in COVID-19. Measured with immunoSEQ multiplex PCR; TCRdb has only the in-frame clones, and not every one. The sample carries hundreds of thousands of clones, around 86% recorded once. Sequenced material: peripheral blood. Receptors originate from a man aged 50-59 years with COVID-19, enrolled during active disease.

The chain joins TRBV28 to TRBJ2-3, with 13 positions matching TRBD2. Germline lookup yields CDR1 MDHEN and CDR2 SYDVKM. CDR3 length: 16 residues. V lost 8 bases and J lost 6; bases outside the gene matches: 11. CDR3 nucleotide sequence: TGTGCCAGCTCTCCGTGGACTAGCGGGAGTCCCGATACGCAGTATTTT. It specifies CASSPWTSGSPDTQYF.

This chain joins TRBV5-4 and TRBJ2-7; D gene uncertain. The V end was cut by 5 bases, the J end by 7 bases, with 10 bases between. The CDR3 loop spans 11 amino acids. Per the germline V gene, CDR1 is SGHNT and CDR2 is YYREEE (reference sequence). The CDR3 region is CASSLVWEQYF. The DNA of the CDR3 is TGTGCCAGCAGTTTAGTCTGGGAGCAGTACTTC.

The chain joins TRBV29-1 to TRBJ2-5, with TRBD1 identical over 8 bases. Germline CDR1 is SQVTM and CDR2 is ANQGSEA. The CDR3 totals 15 residues. Germline trimming cut 0 bases from V and 2 bases from J; bases unmatched to any gene: 5. DNA of the CDR3: TGCAGCGTTGAAGAGTCGGGGACAGGTCAAGAGACCCAGTACTTC. Residues: CSVEESGTGQETQYF.

V and J are TRBV7-9 and TRBJ1-6, with unresolved D. V gave up 5 bases and J gave up 6 bases, with 14 bases separating them. Germline CDR1 and CDR2: SEHNR and FQNEAQ (reference sequence). CDR3 length equals 15 residues. CDR3 region: CASSQGRGSNSPLHF. DNA of the CDR3: TGTGCCAGCAGCCAAGGGAGAGGGTCTAATTCACCCCTCCACTTT.

V is TRBV5-1 and J is TRBJ2-7; TRBD1 agrees at 9 bases. Germline trimming cut 4 bases from V and 6 bases from J; bases unmatched to any gene: 8. Per the germline V gene, CDR1 is SGHRS and CDR2 is YFSETQ. The CDR3 covers 14 residues. This CDR3 reads CASSQGTGRTEQYF. In DNA form, the CDR3 reads TGCGCCAGCAGCCAGGGGACAGGGAGGACCGAGCAGTACTTC.

The rearrangement uses TRBV11-2 and TRBJ1-6; D is undetermined. The CDR3 contains 16 residues. Germline CDR1 SGHAT, CDR2 FQNNGV. V lost 0 bases to trimming and J lost 4 bases, with 10 bases between them. The CDR3 DNA reads as TGTGCCAGCAGCTTAGATCGAACGGTTTATAATTCACCCCTCCACTTT. Amino acid sequence: CASSLDRTVYNSPLHF. Complete variable domain (other parts from reference TRBV11-2 and TRBJ1-6): EAGVAQSPRYKIIEKRQSVAFWCNPISGHATLYWYQQILGQGPKLLIQFQNNGVVDDSQLPKDRFSAERLKGVDSTLKIQPAKLEDSAVYLCASSLDRTVYNSPLHFGNGTRLTVT.

The chain recombines TRBV9 with TRBJ2-7, with 9 bases lining up with TRBD1. Germline assignment: CDR1 SGDLS and CDR2 YYNGEE. The CDR3 covers 16 residues. After removal of 0 bases from V and 1 base from J, the junction contained 5 bases not matched to a gene. The CDR3 DNA reads as TGTGCCAGCAGCGTAGGAGGACAGGGGATGTCCTACGAGCAGTACTTC. Amino acids: CASSVGGQGMSYEQYF.

The chain recombines TRBV9 with TRBJ2-2, with 16 positions matching TRBD2. With 4 bases clipped from V and 2 bases from J, the junction kept 14 bases outside the gene matches. This CDR3 comprises 21 residues. The germline CDR1 and CDR2 sequences are SGDLS and YYNGEE. As DNA, the CDR3 is TGTGCCAGCAGCCCTCCCTTTCCCGGGACTAGCGGGAGGGGTAACACCGGGGAGCTGTTTTTT. It yields the protein CASSPPFPGTSGRGNTGELFF.

This chain uses TRBV9 with TRBJ2-5; TRBD1 matches at 8 bases. Germline CDR1 is SGDLS and CDR2 is YYNGEE. The CDR3 runs to 16 residues. V lost 0 bases to trimming and J lost 5 bases; unmatched junction nucleotides: 9. The CDR3 spells CASSVGGQGRVETQYF. The CDR3, as DNA: TGTGCCAGCAGCGTAGGAGGACAGGGAAGAGTGGAGACCCAGTACTTC.

The V call is TRBV5-1, the J call TRBJ1-1; 9 bases fit TRBD1. Losses at the gene ends were 5 bases for V and 4 bases for J; bases not matched to a gene: 9. Germline lookup yields CDR1 SGHRS and CDR2 YFSETQ. The CDR3 consists of 15 residues. CDR3 sequence (DNA): TGCGCCAGCAGATTCCGGGACAGGGTGGGCACTGAAGCTTTCTTT. Protein: CASRFRDRVGTEAFF.

The V call is TRBV24-1, the J call TRBJ2-3, with no clear D. The CDR3 extends over 13 amino acids. The germline V gene encodes CDR1 KGHDR and CDR2 SFDVKD. Deletions cut 4 bases from V and 6 bases from J, with 10 bases between. CDR3 coding DNA: TGTGCCACCAGTGAGCCCGCACGGGATACGCAGTATTTT. Protein sequence: CATSEPARDTQYF.

The genes are TRBV3-1 (or the pseudogene TRBV3-2) and TRBJ2-7; 12 positions match TRBD2. V lost 2 bases, J lost 5 bases, and 4 bases stayed unmatched. CDR3 length: 15 residues. Per germline, CDR1 LGHDT and CDR2 YNNKEL (reference sequence). The CDR3 region has the DNA TGTGCCAGCAGCCAAACTAGCGGGAGGTTCCACGAGCAGTACTTC. It codes for CASSQTSGRFHEQYF.

The DNA for the CDR3 is TGCGCCAGCAGCTTTAAGGGACAGAACACTGAAGCTTTCTTT. As protein: CASSFKGQNTEAFF. This chain joins TRBV5-1 and TRBJ1-1; tentative D call: TRBD1 (6 bases). This CDR3 region has 14 residues. Germline CDR1 SGHRS, CDR2 YFSETQ. The germline V and J ends were trimmed by 2 bases and 1 base, with 9 bases remaining between them.

V and J are TRBV9 and TRBJ2-3, with 10 bases fitting TRBD1. CDR3 length equals 16 residues. V shed 4 bases and J 5 bases; nucleotides not matched to a gene: 10. Germline-derived CDR1 and CDR2 are SGDLS and YYNGEE. The CDR3 DNA follows: TGTGCCAGCAGCAAACGACAGGGGGCGCTTGGAGATACGCAGTATTTT. As protein: CASSKRQGALGDTQYF.

The rearrangement joins TRBV30 to TRBJ2-5; 10 bases agree with TRBD2. Germline CDR1 and CDR2: GTSNPN and SVGIG (reference sequence). CDR3 length: 15 amino acids. V lost 0 bases, J lost 5 bases, and 6 bases stayed unmatched. The CDR3 region has the DNA TGTGCCTGGAGTGTAGGGCTAGCGGGGGTGGAGACCCAGTACTTC. Its protein is CAWSVGLAGVETQYF.

The rearrangement joins TRBV7-2 to TRBJ2-2, with TRBD2 as a possible D gene (6 bases). In germline, CDR1 is SGHTA, CDR2 FQGNSA. This CDR3 has 15 amino acids. Trimming cost V 5 bases and J 3 bases, with 13 bases left between them. This CDR3 reads CASSPGRGDTGELFF. In DNA, the CDR3 is TGTGCCAGCAGCCCAGGGCGGGGAGACACCGGGGAGCTGTTTTTT.

This clone was observed once. Other DNA sequences in the sample encode the same CDR3. V is TRBV5-1 and J is TRBJ1-3; TRBD1 matches 8 bases. V trimming: 0 bases; J trimming: 1 base; junction bases outside the gene matches: 0. The CDR3 sequence is 15 residues long. The germline V gene encodes CDR1 SGHRS and CDR2 YFSETQ. The CDR3 DNA sequence: TGCGCCAGCAGCTTGGACAGGGGGTCTGGAAACACCATATATTTT. Translation: CASSLDRGSGNTIYF.

This clone was detected once. The chain links TRBV6-5 to TRBJ2-5; 8 bases are a match to TRBD1. Trimming took 6 bases from V and 5 from J; bases not matched to a gene: 8. This CDR3 has 14 residues. The germline V gene encodes CDR1 MNHEY and CDR2 SVGAGI. CDR3 bases: TGTGCCAGCAGGACAAGGGACAGGCGCGAGACCCAGTACTTC. This encodes CASRTRDRRETQYF.